This T cell receptor (beta chain) was identified during a study of cytomegalovirus exposure and HLA in healthy donors. Notes on the study in general: The finding came from a later analysis; first-cohort TCR clusters tended to co-occur in the approximately 120 validation repertoires.

This table comes from immunoSEQ multiplex PCR, and its TCRdb copy is limited to in-frame clones, with some not included. This table has 150,000 or so clones, 89% appearing once. As regards this clone: Antigen specificity is unknown.

V dropped 6 bases and J dropped 1; count of bases not matched to a gene: 4. The V gene's germline CDR1 is SQVTM and CDR2 ANQGSEA. The CDR3 contains 13 residues. The chain carries TRBV29-1 and TRBJ1-2; 8 bases fit TRBD1. Sequencing used PBMCs. The TCR was taken from a woman under 30 in good health and CMV-seropositive. CDR3 sequence reads: CSVRQGINYGYTF. CDR3 in DNA: TGCAGCGTCAGACAGGGGATTAACTATGGCTACACCTTC.